The sample holds a few counts of the clone carrying this T cell receptor beta chain. With a J-beta primer mix and a sample-barcoded 5' primer, a second PCR ran about 7 to 12 cycles. Every cDNA molecule carried a tag from a template-switch adaptor bearing 12 random nucleotides. MiXCR, run by TCRdb on the 5' RACE reads, gives a single entry per CDR3 protein. The sample has some 1.6 million distinct CDR3 sequences; about 35% are singletons. The sample belongs to a study of blood T cells in healthy people across ages. The CDR3 runs to 19 residues. CDR1 is MGHRA and CDR2 is YSYEKL in the germline V gene. The V and J ends lost 3 bases and 0 bases, in that order; junction bases with no gene match: 15.

The sample comprised blood. V gene TRBV4-1 combines with J gene TRBJ2-3, with 7 positions matching TRBD2. The TCR comes from a woman aged 25 to 39 in good health. The CDR3 sequence is CASSQDSTASGISTDTQYF. The DNA for the CDR3 is TGCGCCAGCAGCCAGGATAGTACGGCTAGCGGAATTAGCACAGATACGCAGTATTTT.